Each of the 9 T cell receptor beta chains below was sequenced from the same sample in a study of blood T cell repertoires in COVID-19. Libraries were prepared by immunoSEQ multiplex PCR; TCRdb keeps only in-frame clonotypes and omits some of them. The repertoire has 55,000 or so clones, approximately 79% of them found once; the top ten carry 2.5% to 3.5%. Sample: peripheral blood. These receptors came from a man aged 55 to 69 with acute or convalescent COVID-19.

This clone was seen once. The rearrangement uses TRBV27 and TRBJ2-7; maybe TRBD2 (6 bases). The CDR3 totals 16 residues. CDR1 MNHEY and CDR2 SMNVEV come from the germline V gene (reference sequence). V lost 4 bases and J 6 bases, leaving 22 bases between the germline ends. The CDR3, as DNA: TGTGCCAGCAGTTCTCGCCGGGACTCCCTCAAGGCCGAGCAGTACTTC. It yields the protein CASSSRRDSLKAEQYF.

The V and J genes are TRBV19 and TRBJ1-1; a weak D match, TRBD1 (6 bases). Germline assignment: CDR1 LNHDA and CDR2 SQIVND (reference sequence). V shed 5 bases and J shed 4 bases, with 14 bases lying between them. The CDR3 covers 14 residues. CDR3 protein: CASSQITGPTEAFF. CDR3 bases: TGTGCCAGTAGTCAGATCACAGGGCCCACTGAAGCTTTCTTT.

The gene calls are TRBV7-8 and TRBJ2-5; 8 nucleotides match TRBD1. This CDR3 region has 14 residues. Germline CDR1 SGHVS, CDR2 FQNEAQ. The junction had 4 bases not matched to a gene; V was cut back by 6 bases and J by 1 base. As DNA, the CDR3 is TGTGCCAGCAGTCACAGGGGGTCCCAAGAGACCCAGTACTTC. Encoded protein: CASSHRGSQETQYF.

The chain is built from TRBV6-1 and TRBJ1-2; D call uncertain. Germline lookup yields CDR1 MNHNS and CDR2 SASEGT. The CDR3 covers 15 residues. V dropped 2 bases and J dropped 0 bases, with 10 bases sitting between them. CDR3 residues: CASSEHLVANYGYTF. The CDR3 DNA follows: TGTGCCAGCAGTGAACACCTAGTAGCTAACTATGGCTACACCTTC.

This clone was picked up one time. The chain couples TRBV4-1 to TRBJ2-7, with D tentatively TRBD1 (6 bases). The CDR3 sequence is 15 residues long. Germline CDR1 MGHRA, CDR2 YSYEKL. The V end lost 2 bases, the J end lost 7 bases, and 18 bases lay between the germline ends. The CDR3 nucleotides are TGCGCCAGCAGCCAAAAAAAAGGGGACACACGAGAGCAGTACTTC. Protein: CASSQKKGDTREQYF.

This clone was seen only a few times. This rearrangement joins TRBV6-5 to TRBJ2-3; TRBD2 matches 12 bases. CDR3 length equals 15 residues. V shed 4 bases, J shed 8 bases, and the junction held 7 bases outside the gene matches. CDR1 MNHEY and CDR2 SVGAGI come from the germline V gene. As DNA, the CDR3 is TGTGCCAGCAGTTCGATACTAGCGGGGGGAGGTACGCAGTATTTT. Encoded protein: CASSSILAGGGTQYF.

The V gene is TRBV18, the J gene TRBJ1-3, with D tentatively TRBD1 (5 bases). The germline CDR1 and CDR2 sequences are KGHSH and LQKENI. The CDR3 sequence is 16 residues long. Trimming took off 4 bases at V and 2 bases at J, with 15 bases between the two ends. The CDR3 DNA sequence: TGTGCCAGCTCACTCGCCACGGGGGTTACTGGAAACACCATATATTTT. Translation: CASSLATGVTGNTIYF.

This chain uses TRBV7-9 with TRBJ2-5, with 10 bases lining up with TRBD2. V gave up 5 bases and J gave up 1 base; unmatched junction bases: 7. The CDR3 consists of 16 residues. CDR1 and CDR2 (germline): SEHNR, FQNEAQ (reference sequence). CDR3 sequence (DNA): TGTGCCAGCAGCCCCCTAGCGGGGGTGGTCCAAGAGACCCAGTACTTC. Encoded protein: CASSPLAGVVQETQYF.

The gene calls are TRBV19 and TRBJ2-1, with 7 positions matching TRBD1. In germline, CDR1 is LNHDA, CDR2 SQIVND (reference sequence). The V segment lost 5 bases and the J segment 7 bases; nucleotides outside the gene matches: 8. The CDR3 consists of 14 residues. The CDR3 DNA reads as TGTGCCAGTAGTGCCCGACAGGGCCCGAATGAGCAGTTCTTC. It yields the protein CASSARQGPNEQFF.